This TCR beta chain was recorded in a study of blood T cell repertoires in COVID-19. Study in general: Some COVID-19 samples were acute and others convalescent; all came from the United States, Italy and Spain. PBMCs, B-cell-depleted T cells, or T cells were the source of the cDNA or gDNA that made up the material.

With 1 base clipped from V and 0 bases from J, the junction kept 0 bases outside the gene matches. The germline V gene has CDR1 LGHNA and CDR2 YSLEER. The CDR3 covers 15 residues. Original processing notes: How many nucleated cells were present was estimated from reference gene primer amplification. Generated by immunoSEQ multiplex PCR, the TCRdb table keeps only in-frame clones and is missing some. V, J and clone size were drawn from that table, and D and trimming were deduced from the DNA. Of over 200,000 clones listed, 80% to 85% were seen once; the top ten hold around 27%. Sequencing used peripheral blood. The chain couples TRBV4-3 to TRBJ2-3, with 8 bases aligning to TRBD2. The TCR originated in a man in his forties with acute or convalescent COVID-19. The CDR3 nucleotides are TGCGCCAGCAGCCAAGGACTAGCGAGCACAGATACGCAGTATTTT. Amino acid sequence: CASSQGLASTDTQYF.